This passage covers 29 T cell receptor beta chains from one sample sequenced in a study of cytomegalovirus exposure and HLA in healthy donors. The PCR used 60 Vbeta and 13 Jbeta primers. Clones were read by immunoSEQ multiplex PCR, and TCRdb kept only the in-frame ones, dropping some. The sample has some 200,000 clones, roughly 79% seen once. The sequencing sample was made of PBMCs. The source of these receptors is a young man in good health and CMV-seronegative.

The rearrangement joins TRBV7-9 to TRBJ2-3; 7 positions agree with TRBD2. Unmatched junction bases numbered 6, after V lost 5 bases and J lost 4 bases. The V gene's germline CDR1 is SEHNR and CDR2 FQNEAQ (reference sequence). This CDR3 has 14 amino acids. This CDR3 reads CASSPRLAPDTQYF. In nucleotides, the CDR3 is TGTGCCAGCAGCCCGCGACTAGCACCAGATACGCAGTATTTT.

This CDR3 reads CASSPQGGWTGELFF. The CDR3 nucleotides are TGTGCCAGCAGTCCCCAGGGGGGTTGGACCGGGGAGCTGTTTTTT. The chain employs TRBV6-6 and TRBJ2-2, with D possibly matching TRBD1 (7 bases). CDR1 MNHNY and CDR2 SVGAGI come from the germline V gene (reference sequence). The CDR3 runs to 15 residues. With 5 bases removed from V and 5 bases from J, the gap between germline ends came to 15 bases.

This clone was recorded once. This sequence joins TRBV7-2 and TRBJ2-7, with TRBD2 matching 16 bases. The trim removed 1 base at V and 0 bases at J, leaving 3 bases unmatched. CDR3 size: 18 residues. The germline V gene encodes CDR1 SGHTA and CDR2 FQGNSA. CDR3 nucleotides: TGTGCCAGCAGCTTAGTGGGACTAGCGGGAGGGAGCTCCTACGAGCAGTACTTC. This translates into CASSLVGLAGGSSYEQYF.

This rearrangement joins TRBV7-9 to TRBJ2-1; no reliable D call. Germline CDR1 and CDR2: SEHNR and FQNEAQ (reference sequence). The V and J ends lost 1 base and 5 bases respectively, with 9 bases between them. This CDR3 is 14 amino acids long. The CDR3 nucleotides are TGTGCCAGCAGCTTAGGACTTCCCAACAATGAGCAGTTCTTC. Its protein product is CASSLGLPNNEQFF. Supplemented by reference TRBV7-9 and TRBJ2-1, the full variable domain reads DTGVSQNPRHKITKRGQNVTFRCDPISEHNRLYWYRQTLGQGPEFLTYFQNEAQLEKSRLLSDRFSAERPKGSFSTLEIQRTEQGDSAMYLCASSLGLPNNEQFFGPGTRLTVL.

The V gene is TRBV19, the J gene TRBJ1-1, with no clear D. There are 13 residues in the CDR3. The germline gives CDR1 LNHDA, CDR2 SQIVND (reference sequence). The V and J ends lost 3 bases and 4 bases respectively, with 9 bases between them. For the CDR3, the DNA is TGTGCCAGTAGTATTAGCGGGGTCACTGAAGCTTTCTTT. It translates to CASSISGVTEAFF.

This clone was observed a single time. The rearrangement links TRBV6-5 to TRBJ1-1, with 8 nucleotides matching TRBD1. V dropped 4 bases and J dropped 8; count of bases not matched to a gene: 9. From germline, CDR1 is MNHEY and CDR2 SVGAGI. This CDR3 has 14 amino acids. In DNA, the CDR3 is TGTGCCAGCAGTTCTTTCAACAGGGGGAGGGAAGCTTTCTTT. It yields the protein CASSSFNRGREAFF.

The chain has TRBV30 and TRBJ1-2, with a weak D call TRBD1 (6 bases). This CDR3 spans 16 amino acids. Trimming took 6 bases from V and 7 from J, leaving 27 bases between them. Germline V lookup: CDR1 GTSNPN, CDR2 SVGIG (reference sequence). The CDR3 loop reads CACQLPSTGWEGGYTF. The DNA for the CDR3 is TGTGCCTGCCAACTCCCCTCGACAGGTTGGGAAGGTGGCTACACCTTC.

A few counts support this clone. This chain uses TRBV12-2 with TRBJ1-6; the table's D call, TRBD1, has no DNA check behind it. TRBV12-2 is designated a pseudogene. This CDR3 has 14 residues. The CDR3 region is CASRPQGDNSPLHF. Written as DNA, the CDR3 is TGTGCAAGTCGCCCACAGGGGGATAATTCACCCCTCCACTTT.

CDR3 nucleotides: TGTGCCAGCAGCGCGGGTTCGAACACCGGGGAGCTGTTTTTT. Translation gives CASSAGSNTGELFF. The J gene is TRBJ2-2, the V gene TRBV11-2; D might be TRBD2 (5 bases). The CDR3 runs 14 residues. With 5 bases removed from V and 0 bases from J, the gap between germline ends came to 7 bases. The V gene's germline CDR1 is SGHAT and CDR2 FQNNGV.

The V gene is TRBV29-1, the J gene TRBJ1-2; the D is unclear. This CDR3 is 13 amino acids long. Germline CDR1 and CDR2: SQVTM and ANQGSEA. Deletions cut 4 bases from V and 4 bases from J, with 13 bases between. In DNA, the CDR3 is TGCAGCGTTGTAACGGGTCAAGGCTATGGCTACACCTTC. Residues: CSVVTGQGYGYTF.

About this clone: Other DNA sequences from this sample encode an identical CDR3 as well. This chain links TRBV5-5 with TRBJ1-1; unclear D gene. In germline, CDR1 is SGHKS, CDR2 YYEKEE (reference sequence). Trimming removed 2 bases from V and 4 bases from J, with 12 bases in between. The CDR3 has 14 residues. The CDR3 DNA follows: TGTGCCAGCAGCTTAGAGGGAGGTGGCACTGAAGCTTTCTTT. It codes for CASSLEGGGTEAFF.

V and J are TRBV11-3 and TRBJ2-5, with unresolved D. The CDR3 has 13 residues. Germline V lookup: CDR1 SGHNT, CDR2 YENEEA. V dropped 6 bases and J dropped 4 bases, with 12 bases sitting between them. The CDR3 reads CASRQESGETQYF. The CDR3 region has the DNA TGTGCCAGCAGACAAGAAAGTGGAGAGACCCAGTACTTC.

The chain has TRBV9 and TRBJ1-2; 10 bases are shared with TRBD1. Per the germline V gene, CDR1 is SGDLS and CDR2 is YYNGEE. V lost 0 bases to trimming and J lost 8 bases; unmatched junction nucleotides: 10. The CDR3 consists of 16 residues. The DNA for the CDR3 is TGTGCCAGCAGCGTAGGGATTCCTGGACAGGGGGGCGGCTACACCTTC. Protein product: CASSVGIPGQGGGYTF.

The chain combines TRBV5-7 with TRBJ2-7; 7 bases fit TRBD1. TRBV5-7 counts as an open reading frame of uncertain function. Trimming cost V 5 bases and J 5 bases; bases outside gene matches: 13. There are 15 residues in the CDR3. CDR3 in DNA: TGTGCCAGCAGGGAGGAAGGGGGCGCGAGTGACGAGCAGTACTTC. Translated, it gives CASREEGGASDEQYF.

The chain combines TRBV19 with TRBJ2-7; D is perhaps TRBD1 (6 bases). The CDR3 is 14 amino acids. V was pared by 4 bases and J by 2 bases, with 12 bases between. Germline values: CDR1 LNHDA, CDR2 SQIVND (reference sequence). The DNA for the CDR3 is TGTGCCAGTAGTACCTGGACAGACACCTACGAGCAGTACTTC. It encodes CASSTWTDTYEQYF.

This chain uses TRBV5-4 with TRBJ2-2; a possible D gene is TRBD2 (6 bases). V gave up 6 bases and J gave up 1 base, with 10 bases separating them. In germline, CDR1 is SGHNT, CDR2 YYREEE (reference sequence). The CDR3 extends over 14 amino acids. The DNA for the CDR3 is TGTGCCAGCACCCCCGGGGGGAACACCGGGGAGCTGTTTTTT. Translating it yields CASTPGGNTGELFF.

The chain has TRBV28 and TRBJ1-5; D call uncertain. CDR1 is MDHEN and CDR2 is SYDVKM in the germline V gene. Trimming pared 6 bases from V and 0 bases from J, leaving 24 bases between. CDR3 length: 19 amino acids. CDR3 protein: CASSPTRSLTEYSNQPQHF. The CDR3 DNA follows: TGTGCCAGCAGCCCGACCCGATCACTGACTGAATATAGCAATCAGCCCCAGCATTTT. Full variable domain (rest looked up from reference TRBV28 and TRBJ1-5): DVKVTQSSRYLVKRTGEKVFLECVQDMDHENMFWYRQDPGLGLRLIYFSYDVKMKEKGDIPEGYSVSREKKERFSLILESASTNQTSMYLCASSPTRSLTEYSNQPQHFGDGTRLSIL.

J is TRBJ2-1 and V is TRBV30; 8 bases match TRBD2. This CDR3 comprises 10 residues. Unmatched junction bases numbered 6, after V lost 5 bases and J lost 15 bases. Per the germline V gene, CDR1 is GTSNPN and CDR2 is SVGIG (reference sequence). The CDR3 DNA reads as TGTGCCTGGGGTCCCGGGAGGGGGTTCTTC. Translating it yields CAWGPGRGFF.

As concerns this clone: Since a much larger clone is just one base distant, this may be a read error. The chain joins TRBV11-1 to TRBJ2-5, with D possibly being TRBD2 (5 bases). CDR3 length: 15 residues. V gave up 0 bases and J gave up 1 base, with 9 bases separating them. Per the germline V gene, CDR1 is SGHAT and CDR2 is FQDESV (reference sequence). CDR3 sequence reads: CASSLAGAFQETQYF. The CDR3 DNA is TGTGCCAGCAGCTTAGCGGGAGCGTTCCAAGAGACCCAGTACTTC.

CDR3 amino acids: CASSLDRGQPQHF. The CDR3 DNA is TGTGCCAGCAGCTTAGATAGGGGACAGCCCCAGCATTTT. The chain has TRBV7-8 and TRBJ1-5, with a tentative D call TRBD1 (5 bases). Germline V CDR1 and CDR2: SGHVS, FQNEAQ. This CDR3 is built from 13 residues. Between the trimmed V and J ends, which lost 1 base and 7 bases, there was a span of 8 bases.

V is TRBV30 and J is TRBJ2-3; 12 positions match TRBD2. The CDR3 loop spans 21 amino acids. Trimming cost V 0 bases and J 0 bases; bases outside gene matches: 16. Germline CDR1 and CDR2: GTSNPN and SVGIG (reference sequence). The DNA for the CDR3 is TGTGCCTGGAGTGTAATACGAACTAGCGGGGGGCGCCGCCTAAGCACAGATACGCAGTATTTT. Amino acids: CAWSVIRTSGGRRLSTDTQYF.

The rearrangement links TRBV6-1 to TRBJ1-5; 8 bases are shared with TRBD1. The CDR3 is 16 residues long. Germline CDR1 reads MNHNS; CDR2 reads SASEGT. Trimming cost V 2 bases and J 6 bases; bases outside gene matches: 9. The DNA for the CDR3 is TGTGCCAGCAGTGAAACGGACAGGGTCTGGGGTCAGCCCCAGCATTTT. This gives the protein CASSETDRVWGQPQHF.

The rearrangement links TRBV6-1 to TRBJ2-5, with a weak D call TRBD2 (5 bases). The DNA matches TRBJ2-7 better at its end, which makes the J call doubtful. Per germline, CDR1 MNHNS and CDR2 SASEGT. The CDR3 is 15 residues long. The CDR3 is CASSESGVSSYEQYF. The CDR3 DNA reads TGTGCCAGCAGTGAAAGCGGTGTGAGCTCCTACGAGCAGTACTTC.

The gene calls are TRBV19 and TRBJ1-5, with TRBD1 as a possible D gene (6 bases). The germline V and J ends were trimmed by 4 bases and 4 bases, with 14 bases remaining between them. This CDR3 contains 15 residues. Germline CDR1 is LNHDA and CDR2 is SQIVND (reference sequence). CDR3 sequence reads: CASSTTGGLNQPQHF. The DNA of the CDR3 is TGTGCCAGTAGTACCACGGGGGGCCTGAATCAGCCCCAGCATTTT.

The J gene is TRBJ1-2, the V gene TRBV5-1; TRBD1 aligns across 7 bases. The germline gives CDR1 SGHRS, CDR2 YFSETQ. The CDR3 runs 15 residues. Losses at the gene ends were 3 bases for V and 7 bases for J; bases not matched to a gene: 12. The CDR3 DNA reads TGCGCCAGCAGCTCGATACCCCGACAGGGATTTGGCTACACCTTC. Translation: CASSSIPRQGFGYTF.

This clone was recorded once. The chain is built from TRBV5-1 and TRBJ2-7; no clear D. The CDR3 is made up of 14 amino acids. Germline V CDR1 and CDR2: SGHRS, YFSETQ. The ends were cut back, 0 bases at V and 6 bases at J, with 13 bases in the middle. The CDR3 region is CASSLGGRHSEQYF. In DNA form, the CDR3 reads TGCGCCAGCAGCTTGGGTGGTCGACACAGCGAGCAGTACTTC.

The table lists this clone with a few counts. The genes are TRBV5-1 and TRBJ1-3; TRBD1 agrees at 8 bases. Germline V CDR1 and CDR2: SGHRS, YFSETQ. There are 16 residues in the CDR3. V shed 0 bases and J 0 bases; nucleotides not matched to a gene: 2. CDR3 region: CASSLGQGSSGNTIYF. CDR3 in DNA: TGCGCCAGCAGCTTGGGACAGGGGTCCTCTGGAAACACCATATATTTT.

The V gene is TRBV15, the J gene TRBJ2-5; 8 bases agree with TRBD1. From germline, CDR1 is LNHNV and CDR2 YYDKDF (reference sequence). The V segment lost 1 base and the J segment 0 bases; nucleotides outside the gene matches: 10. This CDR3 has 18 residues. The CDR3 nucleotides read TGTGCCACCAGCAGAGGATTTGGACAGGGTCTACACCAAGAGACCCAGTACTTC. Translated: CATSRGFGQGLHQETQYF.

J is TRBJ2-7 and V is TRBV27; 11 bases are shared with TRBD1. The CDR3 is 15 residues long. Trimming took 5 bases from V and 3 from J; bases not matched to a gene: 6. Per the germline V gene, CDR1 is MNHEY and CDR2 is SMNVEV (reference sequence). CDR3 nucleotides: TGTGCCAGCAGTCCTGCCGGGACAGGGGGCTACGAGCAGTACTTC. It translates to CASSPAGTGGYEQYF.